The 5 T cell receptor beta chains reported below all come from one sample, sequenced in a study of control samples from healthy donors and cancer patients. Profiling relied on immunoSEQ multiplex PCR, and the TCRdb table lists in-frame clones only, not all of them. The top ten clones hold roughly a tenth of a sample with 90,000 to 100,000 clones, about 80% of them seen once. Sequencing used blood. The receptors stem from a young woman in good health.

V and J are TRBV5-1 and TRBJ2-2; D might be TRBD2 (5 bases). Germline CDR1 and CDR2: SGHRS and YFSETQ. The CDR3 runs 14 residues. Trimming removed 4 bases at V and 5 bases at J, with 12 bases between. This chain's CDR3 is CASSHGLETGELFF. CDR3 in DNA: TGCGCCAGCAGCCACGGACTGGAAACCGGGGAGCTGTTTTTT.

This clone appeared once. This sequence joins TRBV25-1 and TRBJ1-4; possibly TRBD1 for D (6 bases). Trimming left V 3 bases short and J 8 bases short, with 10 bases between. The CDR3 sequence is 13 residues long. Germline V gene sequence: CDR1 MGHDK, CDR2 SYGVNS. The CDR3 region is CASSDADSEKLFF. CDR3 nucleotides: TGTGCCAGCAGTGACGCGGACAGCGAAAAACTGTTTTTT. Drawing the rest from reference TRBV25-1 and TRBJ1-4, the complete variable domain is EADIYQTPRYLVIGTGKKITLECSQTMGHDKMYWYQQDPGMELHLIHYSYGVNSTEKGDLSSESTVSRIRTEHFPLTLESARPSHTSQYLCASSDADSEKLFFGSGTQLSVL.

The table lists this clone with a count of one. The gene calls are TRBV7-8 and TRBJ2-7; D gene unclear. Trimming took off 5 bases at V and 3 bases at J, with 5 bases between the two ends. The CDR3 contains 11 residues. Germline V gene data show CDR1 as SGHVS and CDR2 as FQNEAQ. CDR3 in amino acids: CASSLHYEQYF. In nucleotides, the CDR3 is TGTGCCAGCAGCCTCCACTACGAGCAGTACTTC.

The chain couples TRBV10-3 to TRBJ1-3; D is ambiguous. The CDR3 contains 16 residues. Trimming took off 4 bases at V and 5 bases at J, with 18 bases between the two ends. Germline V gene lookup returns CDR1 ENHRY and CDR2 SYGVKD. DNA of the CDR3: TGTGCCATCAGTGCGACACCTATCTCTTCAAGAAACACCATATATTTT. Translated: CAISATPISSRNTIYF.

The chain employs TRBV19 and TRBJ1-1; no definite D call. V was trimmed by 3 bases and J by 0 bases, leaving 5 bases between them. Germline values: CDR1 LNHDA, CDR2 SQIVND (reference sequence). CDR3 length: 13 residues. The CDR3 sequence is CASSIGMNTEAFF. DNA of the CDR3: TGTGCCAGTAGTATCGGAATGAACACTGAAGCTTTCTTT.